The present T cell receptor beta chain was sequenced within a study of T cells in Graves' hyperthyroidism and ophthalmopathy. Clinical symptoms, serum thyroxine and TRAb, thyroid ultrasound and orbital computed tomography together formed the diagnostic basis. Amplification of TCR beta CDR3 regions used RNA as the template. The HTBI primer set drove a first-round RT-PCR of the TCR CDR3. TCRdb analysed the multiplex PCR reads with MiXCR anew, one entry per CDR3 protein. Among roughly 800,000 distinct CDR3 sequences listed, roughly 40% were seen once. Trimming left V 2 bases short and J 8 bases short, with 9 bases between. Germline-derived CDR1 and CDR2 are SQVTM and ANQGSEA. This CDR3 has 11 amino acids.

V is TRBV29-1 and J is TRBJ1-1, with D unresolved. Sequencing was carried out using blood. This TCR was sampled from a man aged 18-30 years with Graves' hyperthyroidism. The CDR3 reads CSVEKGREAFF. In nucleotides, the CDR3 is TGCAGCGTTGAAAAAGGGAGGGAAGCTTTCTTT.